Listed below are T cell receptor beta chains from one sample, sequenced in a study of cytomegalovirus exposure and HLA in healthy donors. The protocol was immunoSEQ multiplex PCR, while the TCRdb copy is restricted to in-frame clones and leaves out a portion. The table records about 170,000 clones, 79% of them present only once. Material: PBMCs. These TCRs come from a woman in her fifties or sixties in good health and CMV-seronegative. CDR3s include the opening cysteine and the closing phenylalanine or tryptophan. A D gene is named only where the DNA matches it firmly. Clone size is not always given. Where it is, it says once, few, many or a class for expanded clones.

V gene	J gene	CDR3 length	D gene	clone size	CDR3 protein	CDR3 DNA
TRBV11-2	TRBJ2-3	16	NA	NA	CASSLERVPQGDTQYF	TGTGCCAGCAGCTTAGAACGGGTACCGCAGGGGGATACGCAGTATTTT
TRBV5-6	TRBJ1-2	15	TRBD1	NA	CASSSGQASNYGYTF	TGTGCCAGCAGCTCCGGACAGGCGTCTAACTATGGCTACACCTTC
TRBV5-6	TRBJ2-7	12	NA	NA	CASSSPKLEQYF	TGTGCCAGCAGTTCACCTAAACTCGAGCAGTACTTC
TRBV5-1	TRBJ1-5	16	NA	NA	CASSPGVQFSNQPQHF	TGCGCCAGCAGCCCAGGGGTCCAATTTAGCAATCAGCCCCAGCATTTT
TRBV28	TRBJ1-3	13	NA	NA	CASSSSPGNTIYF	TGTGCCAGCAGTTCTTCCCCGGGAAACACCATATATTTT
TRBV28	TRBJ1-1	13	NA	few	CASSPTVNTEAFF	TGTGCCAGCAGCCCTACAGTCAACACTGAAGCTTTCTTT
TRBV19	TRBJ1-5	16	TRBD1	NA	CATRYRDRGSNQPQHF	TGTGCCACACGATATCGGGACAGGGGTAGCAATCAGCCCCAGCATTTT
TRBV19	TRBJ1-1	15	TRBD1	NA	CASSRGRQGTLEAFF	TGTGCCAGTAGTAGGGGCCGACAGGGAACCCTTGAAGCTTTCTTT
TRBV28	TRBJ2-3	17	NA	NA	CASSSRRYRTITDTQYF	TGTGCCAGCAGTTCCCGTCGATACAGGACAATCACAGATACGCAGTATTTT
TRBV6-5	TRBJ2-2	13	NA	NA	CATHQAGTGELFF	TGTGCCACCCACCAGGCTGGGACCGGGGAGCTGTTTTTT
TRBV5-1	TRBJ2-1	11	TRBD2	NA	CASSSAGGLFF	TGCGCCAGCAGCTCGGCGGGGGGGCTGTTCTTC
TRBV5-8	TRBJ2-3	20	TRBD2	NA	CASSLEGLAGRPASTDTQYF	TGTGCCAGCAGCTTGGAGGGTCTAGCGGGGCGTCCCGCTAGCACAGATACGCAGTATTTT
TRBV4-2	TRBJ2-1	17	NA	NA	CASSQSAARSSYNEQFF	TGTGCCAGCAGCCAGTCAGCGGCCCGGAGCTCCTACAATGAGCAGTTCTTC
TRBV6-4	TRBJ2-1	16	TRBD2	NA	CASSEVPSGIYNEQFF	TGTGCCAGCAGTGAGGTACCTAGCGGGATCTACAATGAGCAGTTCTTC
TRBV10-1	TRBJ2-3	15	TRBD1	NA	CASSGVRGLLDTQYF	TGCGCCAGCAGTGGGGTTAGGGGGCTCCTCGATACGCAGTATTTT
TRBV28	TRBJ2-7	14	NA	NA	CASSLRGQTYEQYF	TGTGCCAGCAGCCTCAGAGGACAGACCTACGAGCAGTACTTC